This T cell receptor (beta chain) was profiled in a study of blood T cell repertoires in COVID-19. Trimming pared 4 bases from V and 5 bases from J, leaving 6 bases between. CDR1 and CDR2 (germline): KGHSH, LQKENI. The CDR3 has 11 amino acids. Per the study methods: Amplified reference gene primers provided the basis for estimating nucleated cell counts. Produced via immunoSEQ multiplex PCR; TCRdb's table is partial and in-frame only. Clone size and V and J calls were adopted from that table, with D and trimming inferred from the DNA. Of about 70,000 clones listed, around 83% are singletons. The sample taken for sequencing was peripheral blood. The V gene is TRBV18, the J gene TRBJ2-7, with D maybe TRBD2 (6 bases). This TCR came from a woman at least 80 years old with active or convalescent COVID-19. The CDR3 region has the DNA TGTGCCAGCTCACGGGGGGACGAGCAGTACTTC. Amino acid sequence: CASSRGDEQYF.